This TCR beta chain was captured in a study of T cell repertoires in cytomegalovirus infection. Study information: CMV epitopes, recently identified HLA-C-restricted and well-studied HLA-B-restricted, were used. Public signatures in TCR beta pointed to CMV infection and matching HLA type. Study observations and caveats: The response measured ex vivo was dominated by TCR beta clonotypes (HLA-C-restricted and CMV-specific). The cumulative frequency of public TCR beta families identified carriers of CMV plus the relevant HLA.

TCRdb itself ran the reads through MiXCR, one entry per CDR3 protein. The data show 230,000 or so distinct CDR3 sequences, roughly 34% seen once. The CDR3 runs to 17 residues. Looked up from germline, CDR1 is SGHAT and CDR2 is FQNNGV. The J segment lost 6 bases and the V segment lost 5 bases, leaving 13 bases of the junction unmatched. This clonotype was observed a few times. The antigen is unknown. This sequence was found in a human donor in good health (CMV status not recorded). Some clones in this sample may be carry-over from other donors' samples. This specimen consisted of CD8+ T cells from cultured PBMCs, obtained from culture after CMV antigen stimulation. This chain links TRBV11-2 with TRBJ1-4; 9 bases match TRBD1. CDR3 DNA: TGTGCCAGCAGCCTTAGCGGAACAGGGGGCCCTTATGAAAAACTGTTTTTT. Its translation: CASSLSGTGGPYEKLFF.